Presented here are 2 T cell receptor beta chains from one specimen sequenced in a study of CD8 T cells in ankylosing spondylitis. Study results and limitations: A TCR beta motif of several highly homologous variants seemed to mark ankylosing spondylitis blood.

TCRdb recomputed calls from the 5' RACE reads with MiXCR, one row per CDR3 protein. The sample includes 450,000 to 550,000 distinct CDR3 sequences, about 5.7% of them seen just once. The antigens for these receptors are not known. The source material was blood, either unsorted or a sorted T cell fraction (not recorded which). Receptor source: a male donor with ankylosing spondylitis.

In its sample, this clonotype was seen many times. The chain is built from TRBV7-3 and TRBJ2-3; D is perhaps TRBD1 (5 bases). The germline CDR1 and CDR2 sequences are SGHTA and FQGTGA. CDR3 length: 15 amino acids. The ends were cut back, 3 bases at V and 2 bases at J, with 12 bases in the middle. CDR3 coding DNA: TGTGCCAGCAGCTTGGACATAACTTCCACAGATACGCAGTATTTT. Amino acid sequence: CASSLDITSTDTQYF.

This clonotype was detected many times. The chain joins TRBV28 to TRBJ1-6, with D uncertain. Per germline, CDR1 MDHEN and CDR2 SYDVKM. V was clipped by 10 bases and J by 10 bases, with 17 bases between them. The length of the CDR3 is 13 residues. In DNA form, the CDR3 reads TGTGCCACCTTCAGCGGTTACGGCTCACCCCTCCACTTT. It is translated as CATFSGYGSPLHF. Complete variable domain (other parts from reference TRBV28 and TRBJ1-6): DVKVTQSSRYLVKRTGEKVFLECVQDMDHENMFWYRQDPGLGLRLIYFSYDVKMKEKGDIPEGYSVSREKKERFSLILESASTNQTSMYLCATFSGYGSPLHFGNGTRLTVT.